The 16 T cell receptor beta chains presented below share a single source sample, sequenced in a study of blood T cell repertoires in COVID-19 (dated by TCRdb to about 2020). The protocol used for the library was the immunoSEQ multiplex PCR assay. Held by TCRdb, this immuneACCESS table contains in-frame sequences only and omits some clones. Under half of the omission traces to an unresolved V gene where checked; the cause of the rest is unknown. A total of about 77,000 clones appear in this sample, approximately 89% of them only once. Under 7.5% of the sample is in the top ten clones. Sequences were obtained from peripheral blood. The receptors shown here come from a woman aged 80 or over with acute or convalescent COVID-19.

The chain uses TRBV9 and TRBJ2-3; 7 nucleotides line up with TRBD1. This CDR3 has 14 amino acids. The germline gives CDR1 SGDLS, CDR2 YYNGEE. V dropped 3 bases and J dropped 5; count of bases not matched to a gene: 6. In nucleotides, the CDR3 is TGTGCCAGCAGCGAACAGGGGCACGGAGATACGCAGTATTTT. This translates into CASSEQGHGDTQYF.

The genes are TRBV25-1 and TRBJ1-2; 9 bases match TRBD1. This CDR3 is built from 13 residues. CDR1 is MGHDK, CDR2 SYGVNS, per germline. The junction had 5 bases not matched to a gene; V was cut back by 4 bases and J by 8 bases. CDR3 bases: TGTGCCAGCAGTGTAACAGGGGGCGCGGGCTACACCTTC. Protein product: CASSVTGGAGYTF.

This clone is a singleton in its sample. The chain employs TRBV5-4 and TRBJ2-7; D might be TRBD2 (6 bases). CDR1 and CDR2 from the germline V gene are SGHNT and YYREEE (reference sequence). Trimming took off 4 bases at V and 6 bases at J, with 23 bases between the two ends. The CDR3 totals 16 residues. CDR3 nucleotide sequence: TGTGCCAGCAGCCTTTCCGCCGGGGCGGGATCCGCCGAGCAGTACTTC. Its translation: CASSLSAGAGSAEQYF.

V usage is TRBV6-1 and J usage is TRBJ2-5, with TRBD2 identical over 8 bases. Trimming at V came to 2 bases and at J to 11 bases, leaving 4 bases not matched to a gene. CDR1 MNHNS and CDR2 SASEGT come from the germline V gene. The CDR3 totals 12 residues. The CDR3 sequence is CASSELREVQYF. CDR3 nucleotide sequence: TGTGCCAGCAGTGAACTGCGGGAGGTGCAGTACTTC.

The chain is built from TRBV11-1 and TRBJ2-7; 7 bases align to TRBD1. V gave up 6 bases and J gave up 3 bases; unmatched junction bases: 8. Germline V CDR1 and CDR2: SGHAT, FQDESV (reference sequence). The CDR3 has 14 amino acids. The CDR3 region is CASRRSTGIYEQYF. As DNA, the CDR3 is TGTGCCAGCAGGAGATCGACAGGGATCTACGAGCAGTACTTC.

This chain uses TRBV11-3 with TRBJ2-6, with 10 bases aligning to TRBD1. This CDR3 contains 17 residues. Germline CDR1 and CDR2: SGHNT and YENEEA. After removal of 5 bases from V and 0 bases from J, the junction contained 4 bases not matched to a gene. The CDR3 spells CASSPGTGDSGANVLTF. CDR3 nucleotides: TGTGCCAGCAGCCCCGGGACAGGGGACTCTGGGGCCAACGTCCTGACTTTC.

CDR3 DNA sequence: TGTGCCAGCAGTGCGGAGTTGGGGACAGGTGACTCCTACGAGCAGTACTTC. Its protein is CASSAELGTGDSYEQYF. The rearrangement links TRBV11-2 to TRBJ2-7, with TRBD1 matching 8 bases. The J segment lost 0 bases and the V segment lost 6 bases, leaving 13 bases of the junction unmatched. The CDR3 consists of 17 residues. Looked up from germline, CDR1 is SGHAT and CDR2 is FQNNGV.

The chain uses TRBV11-3 and TRBJ2-1; weak D call: TRBD2 (6 bases). The CDR3 is 14 amino acids. V lost 0 bases to trimming and J lost 7 bases, with 10 bases between them. CDR1 and CDR2 from the germline V gene are SGHNT and YENEEA. CDR3: CASSLDRRGNEQFF. The CDR3 DNA follows: TGTGCCAGCAGCTTAGATCGGAGGGGAAATGAGCAGTTCTTC. Full variable domain (missing parts from reference TRBV11-3 and TRBJ2-1): EAGVVQSPRYKIIEKKQPVAFWCNPISGHNTLYWYLQNLGQGPELLIRYENEEAVDDSQLPKDRFSAERLKGVDSTLKIQPAELGDSAVYLCASSLDRRGNEQFFGPGTRLTVL.

CDR3 in DNA: TGCGCCAGCAGCTTGGGGTCGGGGACTTCTTTGAACACTGAAGCTTTCTTT. Translation gives CASSLGSGTSLNTEAFF. The V gene is TRBV5-1, the J gene TRBJ1-1; tentative D call: TRBD1 (5 bases). The ends were cut back, 0 bases at V and 0 bases at J, with 15 bases in the middle. The length of the CDR3 is 17 residues. Germline V gene sequence: CDR1 SGHRS, CDR2 YFSETQ.

This rearrangement joins TRBV25-1 to TRBJ1-1; 7 bases fit TRBD1. This CDR3 comprises 13 residues. With 6 bases clipped from V and 3 bases from J, the junction kept 4 bases outside the gene matches. Germline CDR1 reads MGHDK; CDR2 reads SYGVNS. The CDR3 coding sequence is TGTGCCAGCAGCTATACAGGGGACACTGAAGCTTTCTTT. Translating gives CASSYTGDTEAFF. Complete variable domain (other parts from reference TRBV25-1 and TRBJ1-1): EADIYQTPRYLVIGTGKKITLECSQTMGHDKMYWYQQDPGMELHLIHYSYGVNSTEKGDLSSESTVSRIRTEHFPLTLESARPSHTSQYLCASSYTGDTEAFFGQGTRLTVV.

The chain recombines TRBV5-1 with TRBJ2-2; perhaps TRBD2 as D (6 bases). CDR3 length equals 17 residues. Trimming removed 0 bases from V and 0 bases from J, with 12 bases in between. Germline V gene sequence: CDR1 SGHRS, CDR2 YFSETQ. DNA for the CDR3: TGCGCCAGCAGCTTGGCCTCTAGCGTTACGAACACCGGGGAGCTGTTTTTT. Its protein is CASSLASSVTNTGELFF.

V gene TRBV3-1 (or the pseudogene TRBV3-2) combines with J gene TRBJ1-3, with 7 bases lining up with TRBD1. Germline V gives CDR1 LGHDT, CDR2 YNNKEL (reference sequence). With 0 bases clipped from V and 2 bases from J, the junction kept 4 bases outside the gene matches. This CDR3 has 16 residues. The CDR3 DNA reads TGTGCCAGCAGCCAAGAACAGGGGCGAGCTGGAAACACCATATATTTT. It encodes CASSQEQGRAGNTIYF.

The V call is TRBV6-2 or TRBV6-3, the J call TRBJ2-3; D is undetermined. Germline loops: CDR1 MNHEY, CDR2 SVGEGT. The V gene lost 6 bases and the J gene lost 5 bases, with 9 bases spanning the gap. The CDR3 has 12 amino acids. The CDR3 sequence is CASSLAGDTQYF. DNA for the CDR3: TGTGCCAGCAGCTTAGCCGGAGATACGCAGTATTTT.

This clone has only a few counts. The chain joins TRBV14 to TRBJ1-2; TRBD1 matches at 10 bases. The CDR3 extends over 17 amino acids. From germline, CDR1 is SGHDN and CDR2 FVKESK. Trimming at V came to 2 bases and at J to 2 bases, leaving 8 bases not matched to a gene. The CDR3 DNA reads TGTGCCAGCAGCCAATCCGGGACAGGGGTGCGGAACTATGGCTACACCTTC. Translating gives CASSQSGTGVRNYGYTF.

This chain connects TRBV24-1 to TRBJ2-1, with D tentatively TRBD2 (6 bases). The V gene's germline CDR1 is KGHDR and CDR2 SFDVKD. This CDR3 is 13 amino acids long. Trimming shortened V by 6 bases and J by 6 bases, and 11 bases separated the two germline ends. CDR3 region: CATSSGGTNEQFF. CDR3 bases: TGTGCCACCAGTTCAGGCGGGACCAATGAGCAGTTCTTC.

The genes are TRBV29-1 and TRBJ1-5, with D possibly matching TRBD1 (6 bases). The germline V gene encodes CDR1 SQVTM and CDR2 ANQGSEA. Trimming pared 6 bases from V and 2 bases from J, leaving 14 bases between. This CDR3 has 14 amino acids. The CDR3 DNA is TGCAGCGTAAGGACAGAGTCGGGCAATCAGCCCCAGCATTTT. Translated, it gives CSVRTESGNQPQHF. Drawing the rest from reference TRBV29-1 and TRBJ1-5, the complete variable domain is SAVISQKPSRDICQRGTSLTIQCQVDSQVTMMFWYRQQPGQSLTLIATANQGSEATYESGFVIDKFPISRPNLTFSTLTVSNMSPEDSSIYLCSVRTESGNQPQHFGDGTRLSIL.